Shown below are 13 T cell receptor beta chains from a single sample sequenced in a study of cytomegalovirus exposure and HLA in healthy donors (dated by TCRdb to the late 2010s). Library method: the immunoSEQ multiplex PCR assay. A mixture of 60 forward primers for TCR Vbeta segments and 13 reverse primers for TCR Jbeta segments was used in the multiplex PCR. Imported from immuneACCESS, the table was reduced by TCRdb to in-frame sequences with V and J called. These copies leave out some clones; in studies compared against another copy, an unresolved V gene accounts for under half, and the cause of the remainder is not known. This sample holds over 150,000 clones; roughly four fifths were observed only once. The ten largest account for under 5% of the sample. Sequencing input: PBMCs. The receptors were gathered from a man younger than 35 in good health and CMV-seronegative.

This chain links TRBV28 with TRBJ2-3; D possibly corresponds to TRBD2 (5 bases). V lost 5 bases to trimming and J lost 0 bases, with 12 bases between them. CDR3 length: 15 residues. Germline CDR1 and CDR2: MDHEN and SYDVKM. The CDR3 reads CASSPPGLSTDTQYF. In DNA, the CDR3 is TGTGCCAGCAGTCCCCCAGGACTTAGCACAGATACGCAGTATTTT. The full variable domain, with the rest looked up from reference TRBV28 and TRBJ2-3, is DVKVTQSSRYLVKRTGEKVFLECVQDMDHENMFWYRQDPGLGLRLIYFSYDVKMKEKGDIPEGYSVSREKKERFSLILESASTNQTSMYLCASSPPGLSTDTQYFGPGTRLTVL.

This clone was seen just once. V gene TRBV28 combines with J gene TRBJ1-1; TRBD1 agrees at 7 bases. Germline V lookup: CDR1 MDHEN, CDR2 SYDVKM. V lost 5 bases, J lost 3 bases, and 9 bases stayed unmatched. The CDR3 spans 15 residues. CDR3 region: CASSPRTGAYTEAFF. In nucleotides, the CDR3 is TGTGCCAGCAGTCCCAGGACAGGCGCCTACACTGAAGCTTTCTTT.

In this sample, this clone turned up once. The CDR3 sequence: CSVESGQGYNEQFF. CDR3 DNA: TGCAGCGTTGAGTCAGGACAGGGCTACAATGAGCAGTTCTTC. This chain joins TRBV29-1 and TRBJ2-1; 8 nucleotides agree with TRBD1. The V and J ends lost 3 bases and 3 bases, in that order; junction bases with no gene match: 4. The CDR3 has 14 amino acids. Per germline, CDR1 SQVTM and CDR2 ANQGSEA.

The chain couples TRBV5-5 to TRBJ1-2, with 10 nucleotides matching TRBD1. The CDR3 consists of 15 residues. Unmatched junction bases numbered 3, after V lost 2 bases and J lost 2 bases. Germline V lookup: CDR1 SGHKS, CDR2 YYEKEE (reference sequence). CDR3 DNA sequence: TGTGCCAGCAGCTTTGACAGGGGGCGGAACTATGGCTACACCTTC. This codes for CASSFDRGRNYGYTF.

This chain uses TRBV5-6 with TRBJ1-4, with D tentatively TRBD1 (5 bases). The CDR3 is 16 residues long. V gave up 3 bases and J gave up 6 bases, with 18 bases separating them. Per the germline V gene, CDR1 is SGHDT and CDR2 is YYEEEE. CDR3 nucleotide sequence: TGTGCCAGCAGCTACTTTCGTGGGGGGTCGGATGAAAAACTGTTTTTT. Encoded protein: CASSYFRGGSDEKLFF. Full variable domain (rest looked up from reference TRBV5-6 and TRBJ1-4): DAGVTQSPTHLIKTRGQQVTLRCSPKSGHDTVSWYQQALGQGPQFIFQYYEEEERQRGNFPDRFSGHQFPNYSSELNVNALLLGDSALYLCASSYFRGGSDEKLFFGSGTQLSVL.

In its sample, this clone was seen a few times. The genes are TRBV6-1 and TRBJ2-4; D is possibly TRBD2 (5 bases). V lost 5 bases and J lost 7, with 15 bases in between. There are 14 residues in the CDR3. Per germline, CDR1 MNHNS and CDR2 SASEGT. This CDR3 is CASSKQLVWNIQYF. Written as DNA, the CDR3 is TGTGCCAGCAGTAAACAACTAGTTTGGAACATTCAGTACTTC.

J is TRBJ1-4 and V is TRBV6-5; 8 positions agree with TRBD1. Per the germline V gene, CDR1 is MNHEY and CDR2 is SVGAGI. Trimming took 4 bases from V and 14 from J; bases not matched to a gene: 9. CDR3 size: 13 residues. Here the CDR3 DNA reads TGTGCCAGCAGTTCCCCTGGACAGGGAAGGCTGTTTTTT. As protein: CASSSPGQGRLFF.

The V gene is TRBV2, the J gene TRBJ2-6, with a possible D match to TRBD2 (6 bases). In germline, CDR1 is SNHLY, CDR2 FYNNEI. The CDR3 has 16 residues. The V end lost 2 bases, the J end lost 1 base, and 9 bases lay between the germline ends. The CDR3 protein is CASSEYRGSGANVLTF. CDR3 in DNA: TGTGCCAGCAGTGAATACCGGGGGTCTGGGGCCAACGTCCTGACTTTC.

The chain links TRBV5-1 to TRBJ2-3; TRBD2 aligns across 12 bases. Germline lookup yields CDR1 SGHRS and CDR2 YFSETQ. V was pared by 2 bases and J by 7 bases, with 11 bases of the junction left unmatched. The CDR3 covers 17 residues. CDR3 in amino acids: CASSLSTSGRFLYTQYF. CDR3 nucleotide sequence: TGCGCCAGCAGCTTATCGACTAGCGGGAGATTCTTGTATACGCAGTATTTT.

V and J are TRBV5-1 and TRBJ1-5; 11 positions match TRBD1. With 0 bases clipped from V and 6 bases from J, the junction kept 2 bases outside the gene matches. Per germline, CDR1 SGHRS and CDR2 YFSETQ. This CDR3 has 15 residues. DNA for the CDR3: TGCGCCAGCAGCTTGGGGACAGGGGGCAGTCAGCCCCAGCATTTT. This codes for CASSLGTGGSQPQHF.

V usage is TRBV6-1 and J usage is TRBJ2-5; D gene unclear. This CDR3 is built from 13 residues. Germline assignment: CDR1 MNHNS and CDR2 SASEGT. Trimming removed 8 bases at V and 5 bases at J, with 15 bases between. The DNA of the CDR3 is TGTGCCAGCTCTCCTTTAGCAAGGGAGACCCAGTACTTC. Translating it yields CASSPLARETQYF.

The rearrangement joins TRBV19 to TRBJ1-4; D might be TRBD1 (6 bases). Germline CDR1 reads LNHDA; CDR2 reads SQIVND (reference sequence). The CDR3 length is 14 residues. The V end lost 5 bases, the J end lost 7 bases, and 14 bases lay between the germline ends. The CDR3 region is CASSARDKFEKLFF. The CDR3 region has the DNA TGTGCCAGTAGTGCCCGGGACAAATTTGAAAAACTGTTTTTT.

In nucleotides, the CDR3 is TGTGCCAGCAGCGTCCAACAGGGGGCGACCCCAGATACGCAGTATTTT. This translates into CASSVQQGATPDTQYF. The chain employs TRBV21-1 and TRBJ2-3; the D call TRBD1 from the table was never checked on the DNA. TRBV21-1 is annotated as a pseudogene. The CDR3 has 16 amino acids.